A selection of T cell receptor beta chains follows, all from one sample in a study of shared clonotypes between healthy human individuals. TCRdb keeps only in-frame clones here, not all; method: immunoSEQ multiplex PCR. The sample shows about 690,000 clones, roughly 88% of them seen only once. The sequenced sample consisted of memory CD8+ T cells from PBMCs. These receptors were taken from a man aged 18 to 30 in good health. Some clones in this sample may be carry-over from other donors' samples. Both conserved end residues are part of each CDR3. The D gene is left open where the match is weak. For some rows the clone size is stated as once, few or many, or as a class when expanded; others skip it.

j_call v_call clone_size d_call cdr3_nt cdr3_aa
TRBJ2-2 TRBV12-5 few TRBD1 TGTGCTACCCGCCCGGGACAGGTAACCGGGGAGCTGTTTTTT CATRPGQVTGELFF
TRBJ2-3 TRBV7-3 NA NA TGTGCCAGCAGCTTAACTTGGGCTAGCGAGCCAGATACGCAGTATTTT CASSLTWASEPDTQYF
TRBJ2-2 TRBV19 once TRBD1 TGTGCCAGTAGTCCTGGGACAGGGGAATCCGGGGAGCTGTTTTTT CASSPGTGESGELFF
TRBJ1-2 TRBV9 NA NA TGTGCCAGCAGCGCGGTGGGAAGAGGGTCCTTATTTTACACCTTC CASSAVGRGSLFYTF
TRBJ1-4 TRBV11-3 NA NA TGTGCCAGCAGCTACCCGGACGGGCATGCAACTAATGAAAAACTGTTTTTT CASSYPDGHATNEKLFF
TRBJ2-1 TRBV7-3 NA NA TGTGCCAGCACCCTGTCTGGAGGGAGATCCGCGGAGCAGTTCTTC CASTLSGGRSAEQFF
TRBJ1-5 TRBV6-4 NA NA TGTGCCAGCAGTGTCATTTGTCCGGGGACCCCGAATCAGCCCCAGCATTTT CASSVICPGTPNQPQHF
TRBJ2-2 TRBV27 once TRBD2 TGTGCCAGCAGTTTACAACGTCCGGGACTAGGGAACACCGGGGAGCTGTTTTTT CASSLQRPGLGNTGELFF
TRBJ2-1 TRBV18 NA TRBD2 TGTGCCAGCTCACCGACTAGCGGGATTTACAATGAGCAGTTCTTC CASSPTSGIYNEQFF
TRBJ1-2 TRBV15 NA NA TGTGCCACCTCGGAATTAAGGTTAGGTGGCTACACCTTC CATSELRLGGYTF
TRBJ2-2 TRBV5-4 NA NA TGTGCCAGCAGCTTGTCGGTTCGAGGGTCGGACGGGGAGCTGTTTTTT CASSLSVRGSDGELFF
TRBJ2-3 TRBV27 NA NA TGTGCCAGCAGTCCTCTTGGCGTCCAAAGCACAGATACGCAGTATTTT CASSPLGVQSTDTQYF
TRBJ2-1 TRBV27 NA NA TGTGCCAGCAGTTTACTCCTAGGCCGGCGGAGTGAGCAGTTCTTC CASSLLLGRRSEQFF
TRBJ2-4 TRBV2 NA NA TGTGCCAGCAGGGGCGTGAGGGGATCGATTGATCTAGCCAAAAACATTCAGTACTTC CASRGVRGSIDLAKNIQYF
TRBJ2-5 TRBV7-6 NA NA TGTGCCAGCAGTTTGATGGGCGGAAACCAAGAGACCCAGTACTTC CASSLMGGNQETQYF
TRBJ1-2 TRBV10-1 once TRBD1 TGCGCCAGCAGTGAACACAGGGGGTATGGCTACACCTTC CASSEHRGYGYTF
TRBJ2-2 TRBV19 NA NA TGTGCCAGTAGCCCTCTAAGATCAGAGCTGTTTTTT CASSPLRSELFF
TRBJ1-1 TRBV9 NA NA TGTGCCAGCAGCTTCAACAGGGAGGGGGGCACTGAAGCTTTCTTT CASSFNREGGTEAFF
TRBJ2-4 TRBV27 NA TRBD2 TGTGCCAGCGGGAGACTAGCGGGAGGAGGGAACATTCAGTACTTC CASGRLAGGGNIQYF
TRBJ1-5 TRBV9 NA TRBD1 TGTGCCAGCAGCCCGACAGGGAATCAGCCCCAGCATTTT CASSPTGNQPQHF
TRBJ2-5 TRBV27 once NA TGTGCCAGCAGTTTAAGGGACAACATAGCGGGGACCCAGTACTTC CASSLRDNIAGTQYF
TRBJ2-1 TRBV6-6 NA TRBD2 TGTGCCAGCAGCCGGACGTCTAGCGGGAACTACAATGAGCAGTTCTTC CASSRTSSGNYNEQFF
TRBJ1-5 TRBV9 NA TRBD1 TGTGCCAGCAGCATTACAGGGGAGGGACAGCCCCAGCATTTT CASSITGEGQPQHF
TRBJ2-5 TRBV4-3 NA NA TGCGCCAGCAGCCAAGTGTTTGGGGGAGACGGTGAGACCCAGTACTTC CASSQVFGGDGETQYF
TRBJ2-7 TRBV7-2 NA TRBD1 TGTGCCAGCAGCTTGGGGGACAGGGGAGCGGTCGAGCAGTACTTC CASSLGDRGAVEQYF
TRBJ2-3 TRBV19 NA NA TGTGCCAGTGCCGACCCCCTCCAAGCTAGCACAGATACGCAGTATTTT CASADPLQASTDTQYF